This TCR beta chain was captured in a study of CD8 T cells in Susac syndrome. RNA amounts of about 0.5 to 1 ug underwent reverse transcription with random hexamers. Amplification of TCR beta CDR3 across 54 Vbeta and 13 Jbeta was performed with immunoSEQ multiplex PCR. Each CDR3 protein gets one entry after TCRdb re-called the immunoSEQ multiplex PCR reads with MiXCR. The sample has 200,000 or so distinct CDR3 sequences, more than 90% seen once. Trimming took off 0 bases at V and 8 bases at J, with 5 bases between the two ends. This CDR3 is built from 12 residues. Germline CDR1 is LGHDT and CDR2 is YNNKEL (reference sequence). High-throughput TCR beta sequencing covered peripheral CD8+ and CD4+ T cells. In the multiple sclerosis control group, patients were treatment-naive and had stable or active relapsing-remitting disease. Bulk CD8+ and CD4+ cells came from magnetic negative isolation; CD8+ TEMRA by FACS.

Sequencing input: CD4+ T cells from PBMCs. The chain joins TRBV3-1 to TRBJ1-3; D is unresolved. The receptor was isolated from a human donor with multiple sclerosis. The CDR3 loop is CASSQEGHTIYF. The CDR3 DNA follows: TGTGCCAGCAGCCAAGAGGGTCACACCATATATTTT.